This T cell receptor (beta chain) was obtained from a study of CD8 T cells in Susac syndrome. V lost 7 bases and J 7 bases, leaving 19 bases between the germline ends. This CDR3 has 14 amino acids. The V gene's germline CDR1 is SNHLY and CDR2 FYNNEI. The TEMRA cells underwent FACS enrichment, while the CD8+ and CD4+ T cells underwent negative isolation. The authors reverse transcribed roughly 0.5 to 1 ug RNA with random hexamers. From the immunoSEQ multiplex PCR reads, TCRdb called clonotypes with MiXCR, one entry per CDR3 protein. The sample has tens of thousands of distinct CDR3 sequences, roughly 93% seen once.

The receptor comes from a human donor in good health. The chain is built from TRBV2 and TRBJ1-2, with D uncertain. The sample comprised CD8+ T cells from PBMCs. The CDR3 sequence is CASNPQYFKRGYTF. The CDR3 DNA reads TGTGCCAGCAATCCCCAATATTTTAAACGTGGCTACACCTTC. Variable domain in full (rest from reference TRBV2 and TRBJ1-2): EPEVTQTPSHQVTQMGQEVILRCVPISNHLYFYWYRQILGQKVEFLVSFYNNEISEKSEIFDDQFSVERPDGSNFTLKIRSTKLEDSAMYFCASNPQYFKRGYTFGSGTRLTVV.